These 6 T cell receptor beta chains originate from one sample sequenced in a study of shared clonotypes between healthy human individuals. Using immunoSEQ multiplex PCR, the repertoire was profiled, and TCRdb retains in-frame clones only, with some absent. The sample has over a million clones, roughly 96% seen once; the top ten hold over 1%. Material for sequencing was naive CD4+ T cells sorted from blood. Indicated subset: CD45RA+ positively selected. These receptor sequences come from a man aged 30-40 years in good health.

This chain links TRBV9 with TRBJ1-1, with D maybe TRBD1 (6 bases). V gave up 0 bases and J gave up 4 bases, with 13 bases separating them. Germline CDR1 is SGDLS and CDR2 is YYNGEE. This CDR3 is built from 15 residues. CDR3 in amino acids: CASSVVGRGSTEAFF. Here the CDR3 DNA reads TGTGCCAGCAGCGTAGTTGGCAGGGGATCCACTGAAGCTTTCTTT. Full variable domain (missing parts from reference TRBV9 and TRBJ1-1): DSGVTQTPKHLITATGQRVTLRCSPRSGDLSVYWYQQSLDQGLQFLIQYYNGEERAKGNILERFSAQQFPDLHSELNLSSLELGDSALYFCASSVVGRGSTEAFFGQGTRLTVV.

The chain joins TRBV5-4 to TRBJ2-7, with TRBD1 as a possible D gene (7 bases). Trimming shortened V by 3 bases and J by 2 bases, and 9 bases separated the two germline ends. Germline V lookup: CDR1 SGHNT, CDR2 YYREEE (reference sequence). The CDR3 length is 13 residues. CDR3 sequence reads: CASSSRGAYEQYF. The CDR3 DNA is TGTGCCAGCAGCTCCAGGGGGGCCTACGAGCAGTACTTC.

The V call is TRBV9, the J call TRBJ2-3, with TRBD1 identical over 9 bases. The CDR3 spans 15 residues. The junction had 8 bases not matched to a gene; V was cut back by 3 bases and J by 6 bases. Germline V gene sequence: CDR1 SGDLS, CDR2 YYNGEE. This chain's CDR3 is CASSARTGVGDTQYF. Here the CDR3 DNA reads TGTGCCAGCAGCGCAAGGACAGGGGTTGGGGATACGCAGTATTTT.

V is TRBV2 and J is TRBJ2-7; D is possibly TRBD2 (5 bases). CDR1 and CDR2 from the germline V gene are SNHLY and FYNNEI. Trimming pared 3 bases from V and 8 bases from J, leaving 17 bases between. The CDR3 covers 14 residues. The CDR3 loop reads CASSDELGGPQQYF. In nucleotides, the CDR3 is TGTGCCAGCAGTGATGAATTAGGAGGACCGCAGCAGTACTTC.

The CDR3 DNA follows: TGTGCCAGCAGGACGACAGGGGGGTGGGAGACCCAGTACTTC. Protein product: CASRTTGGWETQYF. This chain uses TRBV6-1 with TRBJ2-5, with 9 bases identical to TRBD1. The germline V gene encodes CDR1 MNHNS and CDR2 SASEGT. The V gene end was trimmed by 6 bases and the J gene end by 5 bases; junction bases not matched to a gene: 7. CDR3 length equals 14 residues.

This clone was observed once. V and J are TRBV28 and TRBJ1-4; 8 bases match TRBD1. The CDR3 spans 14 residues. V was pared by 6 bases and J by 3 bases, with 3 bases of the junction left unmatched. Germline CDR1 reads MDHEN; CDR2 reads SYDVKM. The CDR3 sequence is CASRLTGANEKLFF. CDR3 DNA sequence: TGTGCCAGCAGGTTGACAGGGGCTAATGAAAAACTGTTTTTT.